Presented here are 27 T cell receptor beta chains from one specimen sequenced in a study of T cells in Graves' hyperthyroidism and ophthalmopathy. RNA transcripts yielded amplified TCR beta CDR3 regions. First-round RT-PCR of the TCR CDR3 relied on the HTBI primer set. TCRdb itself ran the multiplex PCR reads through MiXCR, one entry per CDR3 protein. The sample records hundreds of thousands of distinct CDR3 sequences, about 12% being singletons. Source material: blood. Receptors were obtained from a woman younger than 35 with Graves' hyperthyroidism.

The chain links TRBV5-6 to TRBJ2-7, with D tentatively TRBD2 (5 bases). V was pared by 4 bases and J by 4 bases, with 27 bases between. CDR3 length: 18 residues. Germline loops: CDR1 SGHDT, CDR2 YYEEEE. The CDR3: CASSRTPGGSSGLYEQYF. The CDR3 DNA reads TGTGCCAGCAGCCGGACGCCGGGCGGGTCGTCGGGCTTGTACGAGCAGTACTTC. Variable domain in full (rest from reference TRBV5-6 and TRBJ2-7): DAGVTQSPTHLIKTRGQQVTLRCSPKSGHDTVSWYQQALGQGPQFIFQYYEEEERQRGNFPDRFSGHQFPNYSSELNVNALLLGDSALYLCASSRTPGGSSGLYEQYFGPGTRLTVT.

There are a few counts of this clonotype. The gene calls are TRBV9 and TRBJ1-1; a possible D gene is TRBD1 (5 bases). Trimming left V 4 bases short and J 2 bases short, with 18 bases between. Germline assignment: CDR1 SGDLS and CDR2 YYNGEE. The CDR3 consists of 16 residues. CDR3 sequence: CASSSYGRDLNTEAFF. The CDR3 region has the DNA TGTGCCAGCAGCTCCTACGGGAGGGACCTCAACACTGAAGCTTTCTTT.

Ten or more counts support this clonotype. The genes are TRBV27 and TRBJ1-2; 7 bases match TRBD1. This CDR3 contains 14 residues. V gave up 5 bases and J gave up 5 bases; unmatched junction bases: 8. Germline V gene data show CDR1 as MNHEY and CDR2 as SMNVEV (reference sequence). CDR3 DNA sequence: TGTGCCAGCAGTCTCCGGGACAGTGGATATGGCTACACCTTC. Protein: CASSLRDSGYGYTF.

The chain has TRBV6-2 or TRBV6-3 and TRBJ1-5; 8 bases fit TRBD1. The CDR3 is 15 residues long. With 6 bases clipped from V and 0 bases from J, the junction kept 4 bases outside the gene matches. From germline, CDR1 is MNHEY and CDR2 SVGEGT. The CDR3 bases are TGTGCCAGCAGACCTACAGGGGGTAGCAATCAGCCCCAGCATTTT. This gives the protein CASRPTGGSNQPQHF.

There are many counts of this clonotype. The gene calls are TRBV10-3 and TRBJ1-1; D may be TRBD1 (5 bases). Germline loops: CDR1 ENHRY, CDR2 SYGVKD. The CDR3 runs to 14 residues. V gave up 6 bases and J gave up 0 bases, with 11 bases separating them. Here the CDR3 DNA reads TGTGCCATCAGGCTGACAGCCTTGAACACTGAAGCTTTCTTT. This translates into CAIRLTALNTEAFF.

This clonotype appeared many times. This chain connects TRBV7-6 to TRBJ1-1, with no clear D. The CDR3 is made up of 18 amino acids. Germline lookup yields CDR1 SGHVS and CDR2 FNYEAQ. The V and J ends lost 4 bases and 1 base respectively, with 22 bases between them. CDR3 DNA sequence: TGTGCCAGCAGCTCCCCGACCGACGGGCAGCGATCGAACACTGAAGCTTTCTTT. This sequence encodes CASSSPTDGQRSNTEAFF.

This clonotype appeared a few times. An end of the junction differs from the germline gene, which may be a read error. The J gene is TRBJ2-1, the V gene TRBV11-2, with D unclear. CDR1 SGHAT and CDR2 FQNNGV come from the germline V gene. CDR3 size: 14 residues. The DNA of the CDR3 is TGTGCCAGCCCGTCTGATGGCTCCTACAATGGGCAGTTCTTC. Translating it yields CASPSDGSYNGQFF.

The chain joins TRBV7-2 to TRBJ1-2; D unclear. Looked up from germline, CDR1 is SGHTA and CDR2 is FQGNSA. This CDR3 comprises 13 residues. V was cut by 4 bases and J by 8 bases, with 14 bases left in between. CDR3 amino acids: CASSSYLMGGYTF. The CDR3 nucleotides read TGTGCCAGCAGCTCGTACCTCATGGGGGGCTACACCTTC. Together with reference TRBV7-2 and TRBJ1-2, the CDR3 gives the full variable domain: GAGVSQSPSNKVTEKGKDVELRCDPISGHTALYWYRQSLGQGLEFLIYFQGNSAPDKSGLPSDRFSAERTGGSVSTLTIQRTQQEDSAVYLCASSSYLMGGYTFGSGTRLTVV.

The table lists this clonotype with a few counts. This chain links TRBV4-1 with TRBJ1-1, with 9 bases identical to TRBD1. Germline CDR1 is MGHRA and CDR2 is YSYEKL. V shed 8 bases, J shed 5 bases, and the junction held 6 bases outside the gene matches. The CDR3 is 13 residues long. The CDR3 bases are TGCGCCAGCGACACAGGGGGCCGGACTGAAGCTTTCTTT. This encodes CASDTGGRTEAFF.

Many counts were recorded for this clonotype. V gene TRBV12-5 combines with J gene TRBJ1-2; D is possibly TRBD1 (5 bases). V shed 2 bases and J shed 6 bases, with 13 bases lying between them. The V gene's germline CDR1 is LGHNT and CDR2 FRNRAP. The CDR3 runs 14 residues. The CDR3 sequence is CASGLFGGEDGYTF. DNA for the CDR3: TGTGCTAGTGGTTTGTTTGGGGGGGAGGATGGCTACACCTTC.

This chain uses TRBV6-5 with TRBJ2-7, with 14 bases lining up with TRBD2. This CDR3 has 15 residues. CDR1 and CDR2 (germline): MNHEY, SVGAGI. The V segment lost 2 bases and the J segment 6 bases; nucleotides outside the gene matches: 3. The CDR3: CASSYGTSGSGEQYF. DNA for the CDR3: TGTGCCAGCAGTTACGGGACTAGCGGGAGCGGCGAGCAGTACTTC.

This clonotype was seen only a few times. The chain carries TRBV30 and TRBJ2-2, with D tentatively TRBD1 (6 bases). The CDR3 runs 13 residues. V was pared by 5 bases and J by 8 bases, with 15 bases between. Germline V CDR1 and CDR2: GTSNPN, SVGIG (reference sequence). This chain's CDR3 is CAWAKQGRGELFF. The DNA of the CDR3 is TGTGCCTGGGCAAAACAGGGAAGGGGGGAGCTGTTTTTT.

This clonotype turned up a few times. This chain's CDR3 is CASSYGPERQETQYF. The CDR3 bases are TGTGCCAGCAGTTACGGGCCAGAAAGGCAAGAGACCCAGTACTTC. The chain carries TRBV6-5 and TRBJ2-5; unclear D gene. There are 15 residues in the CDR3. Germline V gene data show CDR1 as MNHEY and CDR2 as SVGAGI. V dropped 2 bases and J dropped 2 bases, with 12 bases sitting between them.

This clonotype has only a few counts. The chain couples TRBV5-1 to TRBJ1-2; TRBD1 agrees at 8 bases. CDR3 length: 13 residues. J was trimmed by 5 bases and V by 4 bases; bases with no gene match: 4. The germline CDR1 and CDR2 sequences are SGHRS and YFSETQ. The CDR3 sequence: CASSQTGAYGYTF. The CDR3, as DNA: TGCGCCAGCAGCCAGACAGGGGCTTATGGCTACACCTTC.

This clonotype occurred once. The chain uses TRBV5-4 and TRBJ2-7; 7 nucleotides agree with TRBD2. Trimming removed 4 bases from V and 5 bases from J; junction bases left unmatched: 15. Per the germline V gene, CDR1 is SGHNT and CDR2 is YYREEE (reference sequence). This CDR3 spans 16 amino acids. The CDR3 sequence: CASSNSELATRDEQYF. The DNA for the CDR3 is TGTGCCAGCAGCAACTCCGAACTAGCGACCCGGGACGAGCAGTACTTC.

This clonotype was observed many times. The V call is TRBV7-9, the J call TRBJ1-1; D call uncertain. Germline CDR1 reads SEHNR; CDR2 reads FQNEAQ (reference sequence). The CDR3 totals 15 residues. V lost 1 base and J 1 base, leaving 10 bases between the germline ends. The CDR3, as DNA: TGTGCCAGCAGCTTAGAACGGACGGCGAACACTGAAGCTTTCTTT. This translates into CASSLERTANTEAFF.

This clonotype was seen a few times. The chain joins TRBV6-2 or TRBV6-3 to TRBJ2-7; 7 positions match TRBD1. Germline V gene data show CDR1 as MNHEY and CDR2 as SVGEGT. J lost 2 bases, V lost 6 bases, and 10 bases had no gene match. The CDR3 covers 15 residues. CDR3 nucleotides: TGTGCCAGCAGCCCCAAGGCAGGGGGTGCCTACGAGCAGTACTTC. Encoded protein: CASSPKAGGAYEQYF.

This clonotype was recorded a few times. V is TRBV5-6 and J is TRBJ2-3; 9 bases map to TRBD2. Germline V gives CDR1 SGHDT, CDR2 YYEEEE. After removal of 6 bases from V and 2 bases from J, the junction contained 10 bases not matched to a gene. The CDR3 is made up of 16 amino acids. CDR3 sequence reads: CASIRMERGDTDTQYF. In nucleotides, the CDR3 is TGTGCCAGCATCCGGATGGAGCGGGGGGACACAGATACGCAGTATTTT.

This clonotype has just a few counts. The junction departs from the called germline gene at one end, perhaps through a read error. This CDR3 reads CVSRLRTGFIDQPQHF. CDR3 coding DNA: TGTGTCAGCAGACTCAGGACAGGGTTTATCGATCAGCCCCAGCATTTT. The chain carries TRBV6-1 and TRBJ1-5, with 8 bases fitting TRBD1. Germline CDR1 and CDR2: MNHNS and SASEGT. This CDR3 contains 16 residues.

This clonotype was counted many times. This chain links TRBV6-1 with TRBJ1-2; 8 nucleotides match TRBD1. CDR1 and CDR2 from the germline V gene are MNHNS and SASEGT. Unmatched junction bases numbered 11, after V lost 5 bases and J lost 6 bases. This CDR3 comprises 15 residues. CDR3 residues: CASSFPVPGQDGYTF. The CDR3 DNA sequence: TGTGCCAGCAGTTTCCCTGTCCCGGGACAGGATGGCTACACCTTC.

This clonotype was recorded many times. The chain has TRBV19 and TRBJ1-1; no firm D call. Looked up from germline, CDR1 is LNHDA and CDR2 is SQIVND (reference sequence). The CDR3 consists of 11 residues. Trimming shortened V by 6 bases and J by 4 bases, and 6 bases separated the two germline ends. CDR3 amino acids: CASSMATEAFF. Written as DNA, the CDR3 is TGTGCCAGTAGCATGGCCACTGAAGCTTTCTTT.

CDR3: CAIRDRLLNTEAFF. CDR3 DNA sequence: TGTGCCATCCGGGACAGGTTATTAAACACTGAAGCTTTCTTT. The chain has TRBV10-3 and TRBJ1-1; 8 nucleotides align to TRBD1. Germline assignment: CDR1 ENHRY and CDR2 SYGVKD. Trimming took 8 bases from V and 2 from J; bases not matched to a gene: 7. The CDR3 length is 14 residues.

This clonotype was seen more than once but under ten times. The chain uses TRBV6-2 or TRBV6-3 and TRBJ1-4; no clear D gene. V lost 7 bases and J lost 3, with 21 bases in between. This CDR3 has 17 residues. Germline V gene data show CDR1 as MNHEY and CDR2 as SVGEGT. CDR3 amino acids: CASKSRAWSQSNEKLFF. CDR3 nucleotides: TGTGCCAGCAAAAGCCGAGCATGGTCACAATCTAATGAAAAACTGTTTTTT.

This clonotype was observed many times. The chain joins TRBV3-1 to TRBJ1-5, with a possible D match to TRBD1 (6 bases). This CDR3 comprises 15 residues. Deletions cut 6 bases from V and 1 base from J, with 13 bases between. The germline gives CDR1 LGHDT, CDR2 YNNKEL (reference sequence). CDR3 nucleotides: TGTGCCAGCAGTCAGTGGCAGGGGAGCAATCAGCCCCAGCATTTT. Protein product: CASSQWQGSNQPQHF.

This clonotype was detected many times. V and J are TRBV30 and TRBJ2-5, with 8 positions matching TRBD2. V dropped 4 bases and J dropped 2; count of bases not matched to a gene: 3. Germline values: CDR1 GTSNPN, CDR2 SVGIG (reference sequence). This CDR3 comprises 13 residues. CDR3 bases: TGTGCCTGGAAACTAGCGGTACAAGAGACCCAGTACTTC. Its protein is CAWKLAVQETQYF.

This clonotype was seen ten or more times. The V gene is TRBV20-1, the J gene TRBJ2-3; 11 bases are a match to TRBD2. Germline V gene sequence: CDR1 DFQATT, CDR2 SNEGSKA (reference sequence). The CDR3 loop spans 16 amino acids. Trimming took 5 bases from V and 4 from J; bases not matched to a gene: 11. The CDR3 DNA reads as TGCAGTGCTTCCGGGACTAGCGGTGACGCCGCAGATACGCAGTATTTT. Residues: CSASGTSGDAADTQYF.

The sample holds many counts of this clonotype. The CDR3 here is CASTLTWAGNQPQHF. The CDR3 DNA is TGTGCCAGCACCCTGACCTGGGCAGGCAATCAGCCCCAGCATTTT. The chain recombines TRBV6-1 with TRBJ1-5, with unresolved D. Trimming took 7 bases from V and 2 from J, leaving 15 bases between them. Germline V gives CDR1 MNHNS, CDR2 SASEGT. This CDR3 is built from 15 residues.